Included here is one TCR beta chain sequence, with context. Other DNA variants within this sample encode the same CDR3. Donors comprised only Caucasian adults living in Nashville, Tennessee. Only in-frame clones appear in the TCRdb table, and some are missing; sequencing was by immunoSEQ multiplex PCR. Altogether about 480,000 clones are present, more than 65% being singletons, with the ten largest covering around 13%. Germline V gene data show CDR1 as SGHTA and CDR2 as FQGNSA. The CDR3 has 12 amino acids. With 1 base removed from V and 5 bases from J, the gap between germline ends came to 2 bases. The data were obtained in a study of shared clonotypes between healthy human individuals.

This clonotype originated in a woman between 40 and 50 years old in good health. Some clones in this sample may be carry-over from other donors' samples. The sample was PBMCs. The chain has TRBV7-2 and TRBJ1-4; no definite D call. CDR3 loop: CASSLGNEKLFF. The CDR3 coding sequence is TGTGCCAGCAGCTTAGGCAATGAAAAACTGTTTTTT. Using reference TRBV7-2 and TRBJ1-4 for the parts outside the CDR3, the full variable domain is GAGVSQSPSNKVTEKGKDVELRCDPISGHTALYWYRQSLGQGLEFLIYFQGNSAPDKSGLPSDRFSAERTGGSVSTLTIQRTQQEDSAVYLCASSLGNEKLFFGSGTQLSVL.